The T cell receptor beta chain described here comes from a study of blood T cell repertoires in COVID-19. Study summary: Samples representing acute and convalescent COVID-19 were sourced from the United States, Italy and Spain. PBMCs, B-cell-depleted T cells, or T cells were the source of the cDNA or gDNA that made up the material.

In the authors' workflow: Using reference gene primer amplification, nucleated cell counts were estimated. The table came from immunoSEQ multiplex PCR; TCRdb's copy has only in-frame clones and leaves some out. D and trimming were read from the DNA, whereas the V and J calls and clone size are those reported in that table. The table lists 100,000 or so clones, around 84% of them singletons, with around 2.9% in the top ten. CDR3 size: 13 residues. J lost 2 bases, V lost 7 bases, and 4 bases had no gene match. Looked up from germline, CDR1 is MNHEY and CDR2 is SVGAGI. The chain uses TRBV6-5 and TRBJ2-5; 7 bases align to TRBD1. The sequence derives from a man aged 50 or older with active or convalescent COVID-19. The sample comprised peripheral blood. DNA of the CDR3: TGTGCCAGCACGACAGGGATACAAGAGACCCAGTACTTC. It encodes CASTTGIQETQYF.